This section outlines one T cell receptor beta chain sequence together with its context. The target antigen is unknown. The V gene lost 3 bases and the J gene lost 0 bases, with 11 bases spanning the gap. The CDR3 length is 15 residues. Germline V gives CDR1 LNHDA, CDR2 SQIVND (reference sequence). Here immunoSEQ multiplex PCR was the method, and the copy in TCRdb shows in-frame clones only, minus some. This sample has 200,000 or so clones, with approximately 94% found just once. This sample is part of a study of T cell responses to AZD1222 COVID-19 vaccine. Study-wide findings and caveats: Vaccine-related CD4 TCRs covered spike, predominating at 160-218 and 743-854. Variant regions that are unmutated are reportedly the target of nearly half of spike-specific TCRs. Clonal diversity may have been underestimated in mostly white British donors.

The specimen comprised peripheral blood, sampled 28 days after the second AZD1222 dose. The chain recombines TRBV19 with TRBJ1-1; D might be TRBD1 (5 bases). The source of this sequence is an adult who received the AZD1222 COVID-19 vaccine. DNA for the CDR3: TGTGCCAGTAGTATGGACACGGCATTGAACACTGAAGCTTTCTTT. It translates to CASSMDTALNTEAFF.